One T cell receptor (beta chain) is described in this entry. The sample originates from a study of blood T cell repertoires in COVID-19. Overall study context: Italy, Spain and the United States were the sources of the convalescent and acute COVID-19 samples.

The CDR3 is 15 residues long. CDR1 and CDR2 from the germline V gene are MDHEN and SYDVKM. V was clipped by 8 bases and J by 3 bases, with 17 bases between them. Authors' processing steps: Amplification of reference gene primers was used by the study to estimate nucleated cell counts. Sequenced by immunoSEQ multiplex PCR; TCRdb stores in-frame clones only, minus some. V, J and clone size reflect that table, while D and trimming were determined from the DNA. The data show roughly 190,000 clones, under 80% seen once. The receptor was isolated from a woman aged 50 to 60 with acute or convalescent COVID-19. This rearrangement joins TRBV28 to TRBJ2-1, with D perhaps TRBD1 (5 bases). The source material was peripheral blood. CDR3 sequence: CASELGQVFYNEQFF. For the CDR3, the DNA is TGTGCCAGCGAGTTGGGGCAGGTTTTCTACAATGAGCAGTTCTTC.